One sample yielded the 7 T cell receptor beta chains listed below, sequenced in a study of regulatory and conventional T cells in RAG deficiency. Some clones are missing from TCRdb's copy, which holds only in-frame ones; the method was immunoSEQ multiplex PCR. The repertoire has approximately 9,000 clones, roughly 90% of them found once; the top ten carry roughly 1.3%. The sorted regulatory T cells were CD4+, CD25-high and CD127-low, with genomic DNA sequenced. A further study also used this sample, focusing on regulatory T cells. That work states: Primers: 52 TRBV forward and 13 TRBJ reverse.

The specimen was Tregs sorted from blood. The receptor source for this set is a human donor in good health.

The chain is built from TRBV7-9 and TRBJ2-1; 10 nucleotides line up with TRBD2. This CDR3 region has 15 residues. Germline CDR1 SEHNR, CDR2 FQNEAQ (reference sequence). Trimming cost V 5 bases and J 3 bases; bases outside gene matches: 4. CDR3 protein: CASSIGLAVYNEQFF. In DNA form, the CDR3 reads TGTGCCAGCAGCATAGGACTAGCGGTCTACAATGAGCAGTTCTTC.

This sequence joins TRBV2 and TRBJ2-3; 10 bases are a match to TRBD2. Germline CDR1 SNHLY, CDR2 FYNNEI. J lost 2 bases, V lost 10 bases, and 6 bases had no gene match. This CDR3 has 14 amino acids. DNA for the CDR3: TGTGCCACCTCACTAGCGGGGAACACAGATACGCAGTATTTT. Protein: CATSLAGNTDTQYF.

The V call is TRBV2, the J call TRBJ1-2; TRBD1 might be the D (5 bases). CDR1 and CDR2 from the germline V gene are SNHLY and FYNNEI. Trimming removed 1 base at V and 5 bases at J, with 14 bases between. This CDR3 comprises 15 residues. In nucleotides, the CDR3 is TGTGCCAGCAGTGAAGGACAGCCGAGTTGGTATGGCTACACCTTC. Translated: CASSEGQPSWYGYTF.

This sequence joins TRBV5-1 and TRBJ2-7; possibly TRBD1 for D (6 bases). The CDR3 spans 14 residues. Per the germline V gene, CDR1 is SGHRS and CDR2 is YFSETQ. Between the trimmed V and J ends, which lost 4 bases and 2 bases, there was a span of 13 bases. DNA of the CDR3: TGCGCCAGCAGCGACAGGTCCGGGCCCTACGAGCAGTACTTC. Amino acid sequence: CASSDRSGPYEQYF.

The chain is built from TRBV19 and TRBJ1-1; D unclear. CDR3 length: 16 amino acids. Germline V lookup: CDR1 LNHDA, CDR2 SQIVND (reference sequence). Deletions cut 7 bases from V and 8 bases from J, with 26 bases between. DNA for the CDR3: TGTGCCAGTAATAGCCTGAATACAGTACGTGCTTCCGAAGCTTTCTTT. It translates to CASNSLNTVRASEAFF.

The chain combines TRBV7-6 with TRBJ1-3, with a weak D call TRBD1 (5 bases). V was clipped by 3 bases and J by 4 bases, with 10 bases between them. Germline V gene lookup returns CDR1 SGHVS and CDR2 FNYEAQ. CDR3 length: 14 residues. CDR3 amino acids: CASSLTAGGNTIYF. DNA for the CDR3: TGTGCCAGCAGCTTGACAGCGGGGGGAAACACCATATATTTT.

The V and J genes are TRBV7-3 and TRBJ2-3; the match to TRBD1 covers 8 bases. This CDR3 spans 13 amino acids. In germline, CDR1 is SGHTA, CDR2 FQGTGA. V trimming: 4 bases; J trimming: 9 bases; junction bases outside the gene matches: 6. In DNA, the CDR3 is TGTGCCAGCAGCTACCAGGGGGCGAGGACGCAGTATTTT. Amino acid sequence: CASSYQGARTQYF.